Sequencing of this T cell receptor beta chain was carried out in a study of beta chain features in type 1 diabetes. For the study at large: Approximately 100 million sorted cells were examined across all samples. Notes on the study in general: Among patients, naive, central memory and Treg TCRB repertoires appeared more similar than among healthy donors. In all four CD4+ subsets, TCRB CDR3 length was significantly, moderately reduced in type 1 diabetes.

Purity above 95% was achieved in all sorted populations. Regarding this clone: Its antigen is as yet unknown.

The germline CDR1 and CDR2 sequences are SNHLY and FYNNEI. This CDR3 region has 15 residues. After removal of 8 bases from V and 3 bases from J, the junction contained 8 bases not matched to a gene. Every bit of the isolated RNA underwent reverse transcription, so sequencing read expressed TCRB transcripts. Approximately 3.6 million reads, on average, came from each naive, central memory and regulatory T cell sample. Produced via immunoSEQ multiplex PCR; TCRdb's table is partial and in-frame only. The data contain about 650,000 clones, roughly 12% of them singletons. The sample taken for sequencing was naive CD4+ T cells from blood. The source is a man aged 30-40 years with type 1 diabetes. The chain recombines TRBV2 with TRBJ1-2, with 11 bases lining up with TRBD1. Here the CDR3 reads CASSGQGARDYGYTF. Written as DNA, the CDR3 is TGTGCCAGCTCAGGACAGGGGGCGCGCGACTATGGCTACACCTTC.